This TCR beta chain was retrieved from a study of cytomegalovirus exposure and HLA in healthy donors. Notes on the study in general: The authors listed 150 to 200 TCR beta chains as cytomegalovirus-associated.

With 60 Vbeta and 13 Jbeta primers, the PCR was carried out. The repertoire was sequenced with immunoSEQ multiplex PCR; TCRdb's copy has only in-frame clones and lacks some. Among about 150,000 clones listed, 80% were seen once. The V end was cut by 2 bases, the J end by 2 bases, with 8 bases between. This CDR3 comprises 13 residues. Germline V CDR1 and CDR2: SGHKS, YYEKEE (reference sequence). This clone is labeled as medium-sized (0.01 to 0.1%). What it binds is not known. The chain joins TRBV5-5 to TRBJ2-7; D remains unclear. The sample was PBMCs. The TCR comes from a woman aged 40 to 50 in good health and CMV-seropositive. CDR3 sequence (DNA): TGTGCCAGCAGCTTCGGCGGTCCCTACGAGCAGTACTTC. Encoded protein: CASSFGGPYEQYF.